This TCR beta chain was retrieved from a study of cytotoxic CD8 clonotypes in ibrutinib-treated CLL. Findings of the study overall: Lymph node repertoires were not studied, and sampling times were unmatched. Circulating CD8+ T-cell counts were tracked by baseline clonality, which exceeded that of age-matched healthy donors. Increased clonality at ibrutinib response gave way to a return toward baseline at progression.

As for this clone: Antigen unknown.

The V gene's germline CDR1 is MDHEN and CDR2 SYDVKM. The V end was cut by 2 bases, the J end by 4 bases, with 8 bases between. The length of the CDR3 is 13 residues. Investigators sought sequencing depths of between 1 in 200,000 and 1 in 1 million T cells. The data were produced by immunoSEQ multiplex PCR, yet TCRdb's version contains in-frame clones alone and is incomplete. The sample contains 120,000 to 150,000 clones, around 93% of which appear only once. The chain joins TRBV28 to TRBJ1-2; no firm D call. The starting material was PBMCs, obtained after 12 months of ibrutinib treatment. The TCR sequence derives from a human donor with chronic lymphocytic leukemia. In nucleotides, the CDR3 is TGTGCCAGCAGTTTAAGGGCTCCCTATGGCTACACCTTC. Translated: CASSLRAPYGYTF.